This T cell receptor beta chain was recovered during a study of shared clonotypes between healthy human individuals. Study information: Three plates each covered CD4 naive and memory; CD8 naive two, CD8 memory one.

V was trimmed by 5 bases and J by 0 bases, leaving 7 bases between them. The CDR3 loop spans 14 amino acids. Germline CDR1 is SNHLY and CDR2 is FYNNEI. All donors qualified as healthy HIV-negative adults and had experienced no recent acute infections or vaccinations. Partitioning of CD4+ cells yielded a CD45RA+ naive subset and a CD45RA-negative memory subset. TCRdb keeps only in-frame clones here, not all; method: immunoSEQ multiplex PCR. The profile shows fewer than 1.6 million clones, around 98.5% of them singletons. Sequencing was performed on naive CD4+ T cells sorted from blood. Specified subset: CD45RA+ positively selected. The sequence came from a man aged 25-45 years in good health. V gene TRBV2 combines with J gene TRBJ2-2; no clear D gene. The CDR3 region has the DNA TGTGCCAGCAGTCAGGCGACGAACACCGGGGAGCTGTTTTTT. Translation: CASSQATNTGELFF.